Shown below are 5 T cell receptor beta chains from a single sample sequenced in a study of T-cell memory formation after mild COVID-19. Via MiXCR, TCRdb re-called the 5' RACE reads, giving one row per CDR3 protein. In the table there are about 190,000 distinct CDR3 sequences, around 18% of which are singletons. The sequenced sample was PBMCs or a T cell subset sorted from them (not recorded which). The source is an adult woman who had mild COVID-19 (a few samples of this study predate the infection). Cell type and time point are not known.

CDR3 nucleotides: TGTGCCAGCAGCTTGTCAGCCGTGGTAAATGAGCAGTTCTTC. Amino acid sequence: CASSLSAVVNEQFF. The chain is built from TRBV7-2 and TRBJ2-1; no reliable D call. Trimming cost V 3 bases and J 7 bases, with 13 bases left between them. This CDR3 is built from 14 residues. Looked up from germline, CDR1 is SGHTA and CDR2 is FQGNSA.

The V gene is TRBV2, the J gene TRBJ1-6; D is unresolved. This CDR3 comprises 13 residues. The V gene lost 7 bases and the J gene lost 9 bases, with 13 bases spanning the gap. Germline-derived CDR1 and CDR2 are SNHLY and FYNNEI. The CDR3, as DNA: TGTGCCAGCATTCCAGGCGGTAGTTCACCCCTCCACTTT. Protein sequence: CASIPGGSSPLHF.

This clonotype was detected many times. The chain recombines TRBV5-1 with TRBJ2-3; no reliable D call. The CDR3 length is 14 residues. The V and J ends lost 7 bases and 4 bases respectively, with 16 bases between them. Germline V lookup: CDR1 SGHRS, CDR2 YFSETQ. The DNA for the CDR3 is TGCGCCAGCCGAACATCAACCTACCCAGATACGCAGTATTTT. This codes for CASRTSTYPDTQYF.

This clonotype was seen only a few times. CDR3 nucleotides: TGTGCCAGCAGTGCCCACCCTGTGAGGGGGAACACTGAAGCTTTCTTT. Its protein is CASSAHPVRGNTEAFF. The chain employs TRBV25-1 and TRBJ1-1; TRBD1 is a possible D gene (5 bases). V was cut by 4 bases and J by 1 base, with 16 bases left in between. The CDR3 sequence is 16 residues long. Germline CDR1 MGHDK, CDR2 SYGVNS. Complete variable domain (other parts from reference TRBV25-1 and TRBJ1-1): EADIYQTPRYLVIGTGKKITLECSQTMGHDKMYWYQQDPGMELHLIHYSYGVNSTEKGDLSSESTVSRIRTEHFPLTLESARPSHTSQYLCASSAHPVRGNTEAFFGQGTRLTVV.

This chain joins TRBV12-3 or TRBV12-4 and TRBJ1-2, with unresolved D. The V and J ends lost 3 bases and 8 bases respectively, with 7 bases between them. This CDR3 is 11 amino acids long. CDR3 loop: CASSFYSGYTF. CDR3 nucleotides: TGTGCCAGCAGTTTTTACTCGGGCTACACCTTC.